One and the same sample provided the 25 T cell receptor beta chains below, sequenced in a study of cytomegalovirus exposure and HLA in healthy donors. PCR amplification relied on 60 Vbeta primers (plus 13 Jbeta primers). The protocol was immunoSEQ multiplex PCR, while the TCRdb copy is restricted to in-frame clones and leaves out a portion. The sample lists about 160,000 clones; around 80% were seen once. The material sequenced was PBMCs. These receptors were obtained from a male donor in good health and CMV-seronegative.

CDR3 coding DNA: TGTGCCAGCTCACCAAGGGGGATCTACGAGCAGTACTTC. The encoded protein is CASSPRGIYEQYF. The chain employs TRBV18 and TRBJ2-7; D perhaps matches TRBD1 (6 bases). V lost 2 bases, J lost 3 bases, and 8 bases lay in between. This CDR3 comprises 13 residues. Looked up from germline, CDR1 is KGHSH and CDR2 is LQKENI.

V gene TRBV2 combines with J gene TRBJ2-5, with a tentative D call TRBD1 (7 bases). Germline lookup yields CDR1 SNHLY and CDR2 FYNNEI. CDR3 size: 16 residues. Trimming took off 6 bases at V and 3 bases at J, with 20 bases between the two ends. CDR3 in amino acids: CASSGGGLGQEETQYF. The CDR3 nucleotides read TGTGCCAGCAGCGGAGGGGGCCTCGGACAGGAAGAGACCCAGTACTTC.

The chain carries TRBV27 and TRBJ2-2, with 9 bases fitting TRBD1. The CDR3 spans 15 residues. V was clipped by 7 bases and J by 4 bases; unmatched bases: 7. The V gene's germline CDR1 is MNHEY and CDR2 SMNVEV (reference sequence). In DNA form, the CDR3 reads TGTGCCAGCACAACAGGGGGCTTAAGCACCGGGGAGCTGTTTTTT. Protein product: CASTTGGLSTGELFF.

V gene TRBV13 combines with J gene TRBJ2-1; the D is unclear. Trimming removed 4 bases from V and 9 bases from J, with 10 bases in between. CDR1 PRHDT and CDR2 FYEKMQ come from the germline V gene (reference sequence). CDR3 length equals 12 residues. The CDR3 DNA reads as TGTGCCAGCAGCTCATTACTTGCTGAGCAGTTCTTC. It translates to CASSSLLAEQFF.

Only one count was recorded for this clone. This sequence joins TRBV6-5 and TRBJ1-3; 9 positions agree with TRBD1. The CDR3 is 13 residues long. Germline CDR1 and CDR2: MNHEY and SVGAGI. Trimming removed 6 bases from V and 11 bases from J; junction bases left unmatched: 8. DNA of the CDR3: TGTGCCAGCAGGCCTGGACAGGGGCAAGCCATATATTTT. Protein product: CASRPGQGQAIYF.

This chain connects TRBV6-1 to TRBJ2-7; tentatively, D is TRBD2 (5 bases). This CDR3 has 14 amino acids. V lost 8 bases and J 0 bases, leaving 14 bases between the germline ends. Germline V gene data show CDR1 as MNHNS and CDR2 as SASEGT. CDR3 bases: TGTGCCAGCCACGGGAAAAAAATCTCCTACGAGCAGTACTTC. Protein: CASHGKKISYEQYF.

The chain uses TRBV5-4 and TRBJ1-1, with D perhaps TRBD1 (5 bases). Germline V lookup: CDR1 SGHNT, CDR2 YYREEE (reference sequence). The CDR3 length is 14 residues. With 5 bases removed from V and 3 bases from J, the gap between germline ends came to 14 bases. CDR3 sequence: CASSPPPGDTEAFF. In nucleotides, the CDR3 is TGTGCCAGCAGTCCACCCCCGGGGGACACTGAAGCTTTCTTT.

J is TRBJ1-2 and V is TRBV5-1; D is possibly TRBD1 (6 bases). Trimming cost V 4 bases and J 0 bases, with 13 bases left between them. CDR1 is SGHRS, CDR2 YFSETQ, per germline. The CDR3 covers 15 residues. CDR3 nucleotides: TGCGCCAGCAGCACCGGACAGCGGTCTAACTATGGCTACACCTTC. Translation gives CASSTGQRSNYGYTF.

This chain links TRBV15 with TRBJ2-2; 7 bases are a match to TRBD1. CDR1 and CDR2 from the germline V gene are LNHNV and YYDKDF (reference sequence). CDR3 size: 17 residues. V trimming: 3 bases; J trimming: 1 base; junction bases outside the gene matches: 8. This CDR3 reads CATSSDPGTVNTGELFF. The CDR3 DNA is TGTGCCACCAGCAGCGACCCCGGGACAGTGAACACCGGGGAGCTGTTTTTT.

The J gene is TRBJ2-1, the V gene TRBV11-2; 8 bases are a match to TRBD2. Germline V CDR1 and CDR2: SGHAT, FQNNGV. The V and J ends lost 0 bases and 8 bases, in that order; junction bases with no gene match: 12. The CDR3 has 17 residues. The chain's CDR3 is CASSLDLGGAGEHEQFF. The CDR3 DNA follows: TGTGCCAGCAGCTTAGATCTCGGGGGAGCGGGGGAACATGAGCAGTTCTTC.

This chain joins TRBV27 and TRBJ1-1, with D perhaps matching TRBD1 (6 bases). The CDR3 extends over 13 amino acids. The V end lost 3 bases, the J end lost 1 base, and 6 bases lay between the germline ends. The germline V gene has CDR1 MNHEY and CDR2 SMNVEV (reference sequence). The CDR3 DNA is TGTGCCAGCAGTTTGGGGGCGAACACTGAAGCTTTCTTT. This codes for CASSLGANTEAFF.

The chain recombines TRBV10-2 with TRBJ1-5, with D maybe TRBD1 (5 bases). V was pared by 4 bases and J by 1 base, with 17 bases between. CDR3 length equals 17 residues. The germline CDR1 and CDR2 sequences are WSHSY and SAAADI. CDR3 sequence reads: CASSVGPRKPSNQPQHF. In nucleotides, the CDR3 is TGCGCCAGCAGTGTGGGGCCGCGAAAACCCAGCAATCAGCCCCAGCATTTT.

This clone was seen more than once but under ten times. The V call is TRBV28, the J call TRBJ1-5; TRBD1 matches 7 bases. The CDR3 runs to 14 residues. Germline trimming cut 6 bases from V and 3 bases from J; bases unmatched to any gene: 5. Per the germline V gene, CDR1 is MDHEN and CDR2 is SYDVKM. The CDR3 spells CASSPTGYNQPQHF. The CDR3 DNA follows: TGTGCCAGCAGCCCGACAGGGTACAATCAGCCCCAGCATTTT. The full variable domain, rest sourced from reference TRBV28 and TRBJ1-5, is DVKVTQSSRYLVKRTGEKVFLECVQDMDHENMFWYRQDPGLGLRLIYFSYDVKMKEKGDIPEGYSVSREKKERFSLILESASTNQTSMYLCASSPTGYNQPQHFGDGTRLSIL.

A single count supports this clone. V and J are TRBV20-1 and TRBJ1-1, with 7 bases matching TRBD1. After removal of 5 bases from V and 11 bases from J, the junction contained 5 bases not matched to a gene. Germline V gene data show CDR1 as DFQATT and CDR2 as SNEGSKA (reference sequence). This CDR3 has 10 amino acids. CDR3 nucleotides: TGCAGTGCTTCGGACAGGCAGGCTTTCTTT. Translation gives CSASDRQAFF.

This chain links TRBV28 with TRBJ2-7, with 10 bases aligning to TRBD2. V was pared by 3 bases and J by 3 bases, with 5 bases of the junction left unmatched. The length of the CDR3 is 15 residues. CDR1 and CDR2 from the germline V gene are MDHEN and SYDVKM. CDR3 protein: CASSFWTSGSYEQYF. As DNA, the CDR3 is TGTGCCAGCAGTTTTTGGACTAGCGGAAGCTACGAGCAGTACTTC.

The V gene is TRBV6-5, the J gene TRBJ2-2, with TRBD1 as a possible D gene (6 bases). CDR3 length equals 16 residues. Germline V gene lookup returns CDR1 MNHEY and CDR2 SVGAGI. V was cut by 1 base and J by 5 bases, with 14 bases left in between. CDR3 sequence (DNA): TGTGCCAGCAGTTACTTTGCTCCAGGGGTAACCGGGGAGCTGTTTTTT. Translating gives CASSYFAPGVTGELFF.

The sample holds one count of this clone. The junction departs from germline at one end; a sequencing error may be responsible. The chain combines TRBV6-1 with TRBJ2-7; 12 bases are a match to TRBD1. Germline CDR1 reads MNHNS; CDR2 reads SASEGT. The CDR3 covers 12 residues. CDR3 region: CAAGTGGETPGF. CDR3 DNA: TGTGCCGCCGGGACAGGGGGCGAAACGCCCGGCTTC.

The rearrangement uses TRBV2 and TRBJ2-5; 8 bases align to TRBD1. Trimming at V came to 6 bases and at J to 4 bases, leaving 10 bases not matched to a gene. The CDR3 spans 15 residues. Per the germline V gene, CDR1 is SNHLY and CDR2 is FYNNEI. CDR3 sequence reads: CASRETGGIGETQYF. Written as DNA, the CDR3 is TGTGCCAGCAGGGAAACAGGGGGGATTGGAGAGACCCAGTACTTC. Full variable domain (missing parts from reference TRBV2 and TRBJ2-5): EPEVTQTPSHQVTQMGQEVILRCVPISNHLYFYWYRQILGQKVEFLVSFYNNEISEKSEIFDDQFSVERPDGSNFTLKIRSTKLEDSAMYFCASRETGGIGETQYFGPGTRLLVL.

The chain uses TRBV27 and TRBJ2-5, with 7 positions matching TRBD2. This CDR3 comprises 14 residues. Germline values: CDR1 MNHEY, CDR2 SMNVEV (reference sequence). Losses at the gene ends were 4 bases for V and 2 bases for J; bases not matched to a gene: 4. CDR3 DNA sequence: TGTGCCAGCAGTTCCCAGCGGGAACAAGAGACCCAGTACTTC. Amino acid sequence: CASSSQREQETQYF.

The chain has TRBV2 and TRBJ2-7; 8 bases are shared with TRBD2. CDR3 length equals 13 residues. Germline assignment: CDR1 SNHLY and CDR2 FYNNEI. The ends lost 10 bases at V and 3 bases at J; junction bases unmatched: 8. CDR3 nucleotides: TGTGCCACCACATATGCGGGGGGCTACGAGCAGTACTTC. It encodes CATTYAGGYEQYF.

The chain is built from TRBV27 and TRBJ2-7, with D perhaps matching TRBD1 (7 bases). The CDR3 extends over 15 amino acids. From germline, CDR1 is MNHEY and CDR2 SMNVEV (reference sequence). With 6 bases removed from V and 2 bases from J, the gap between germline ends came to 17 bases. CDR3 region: CASRWRAGQPYEQYF. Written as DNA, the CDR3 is TGTGCCAGCAGGTGGAGGGCGGGACAGCCCTACGAGCAGTACTTC.

The CDR3 bases are TGTGCCAGCAGCTTAGCGCGGGCAGGGACTAGGAGCTATGGCTACACCTTC. It translates to CASSLARAGTRSYGYTF. The V call is TRBV7-8, the J call TRBJ1-2; D might be TRBD1 (5 bases). The V and J ends lost 0 bases and 4 bases respectively, with 18 bases between them. This CDR3 comprises 17 residues. Germline CDR1 is SGHVS and CDR2 is FQNEAQ. Combining the CDR3 with reference TRBV7-8 and TRBJ1-2 gives the whole variable domain GAGVSQSPRYKVAKRGQDVALRCDPISGHVSLFWYQQALGQGPEFLTYFQNEAQLDKSGLPSDRFFAERPEGSVSTLKIQRTQQEDSAVYLCASSLARAGTRSYGYTFGSGTRLTVV.

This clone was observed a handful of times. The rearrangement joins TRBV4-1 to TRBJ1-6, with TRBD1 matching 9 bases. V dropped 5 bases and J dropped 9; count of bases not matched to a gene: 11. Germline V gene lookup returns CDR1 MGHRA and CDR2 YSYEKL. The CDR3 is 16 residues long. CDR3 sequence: CASSFRPGQGPSPLHF. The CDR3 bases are TGCGCCAGCAGCTTTCGACCGGGACAGGGACCTTCACCCCTCCACTTT.

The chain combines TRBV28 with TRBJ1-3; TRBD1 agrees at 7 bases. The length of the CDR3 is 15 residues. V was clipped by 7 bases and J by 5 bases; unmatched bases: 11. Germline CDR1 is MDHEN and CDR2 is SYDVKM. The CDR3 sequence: CASNLSRDRRNTIYF. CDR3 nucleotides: TGTGCCAGCAATCTATCCCGGGACAGAAGAAACACCATATATTTT.

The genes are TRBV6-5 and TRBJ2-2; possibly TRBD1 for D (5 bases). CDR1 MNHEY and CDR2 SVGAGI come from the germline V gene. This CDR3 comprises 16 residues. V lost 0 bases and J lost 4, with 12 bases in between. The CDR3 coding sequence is TGTGCCAGCAGTTACTCAGGGCAGGGAACCACCGGGGAGCTGTTTTTT. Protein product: CASSYSGQGTTGELFF.